This T cell receptor (beta chain) was sequenced for a study of early T cells in non-severe SARS-CoV-2 infection. Study details: Sequencing used unsorted whole-blood bulk RNA, so chains lack pairing. Points from the study as a whole: The study's VDJdb matching favored anti-spike CD8 responses and missed private and CD4 specificities.

This clonotype was seen many times. The antigen is undetermined. Germline V gene lookup returns CDR1 LGHDT and CDR2 YNNKEL (reference sequence). Trimming left V 3 bases short and J 1 base short, with 6 bases between. There are 13 residues in the CDR3. The library protocol tagged individual cDNA molecules with unique molecular identifiers. Using its own MiXCR run on the 5' RACE reads, TCRdb lists one record per CDR3 protein. The sample lists roughly 29,000 distinct CDR3 sequences; about 6% were seen once. The source of this sequence is an adult who was a healthcare worker with PCR-confirmed SARS-CoV-2 infection or an uninfected control (not recorded which). The sample in question was whole blood, obtained at baseline. V is TRBV3-1 and J is TRBJ2-5; TRBD1 is a possible D gene (5 bases). DNA of the CDR3: TGTGCCAGCAGCCAGACAGTCCAAGAGACCCAGTACTTC. Encoded protein: CASSQTVQETQYF.